This T cell receptor (beta chain) was documented in a study of molecular identifiers for immune sequencing clone quantification. Using 10%, 30% or 50% RNA, naive CD8 libraries were derived from roughly 20,000 to 1,000,000 sorted cells. This clonotype was picked up many times. This CDR3 comprises 15 residues. V was cut by 3 bases and J by 2 bases, with 13 bases left in between. Using its own MiXCR run on the PCR reads, TCRdb lists one record per CDR3 protein. The table includes 550,000 to 750,000 distinct CDR3 sequences, about 20% detected once. The sequence derives from a human donor in good health. Some libraries in this study had Jurkat cell RNA spiked in. The gene calls are TRBV12-3 or TRBV12-4 and TRBJ2-5, with D possibly being TRBD1 (6 bases). The sample taken for sequencing was naive CD8+ T cells from blood, with Jurkat cell RNA spiked in. Documented subset: FACS-sorted CD8+CD4-CCR7+CD45RA+ naive T cells. The CDR3 DNA sequence: TGTGCCAGCAGTTTGGATGACAGGACACAAGAGACCCAGTACTTC. This codes for CASSLDDRTQETQYF.